A single sample is the source of the 28 T cell receptor beta chains below, sequenced in a study of blood T cell repertoires in COVID-19 (TCRdb year 2020). Receptors were amplified or captured by the immunoSEQ multiplex PCR assay. Entries here come from immuneACCESS through TCRdb and include only in-frame sequences with V and J called. Some clones fail to appear in such tables; in the studies checked, an unresolved V gene covers under half of the shortfall, and the cause of the remainder is unknown. In this sample the table shows about 260,000 clones, around four fifths of which occur a single time. The biggest ten clones account for around 1.9% of the sample. Sample: peripheral blood. Every receptor here comes from a woman older than 75 with acute or convalescent COVID-19.

The CDR3 DNA reads TGTGCCAGTAGCAGACTGGGGCAGGGGGCGAACGAGCAGTACTTC. Translating gives CASSRLGQGANEQYF. V and J are TRBV19 and TRBJ2-7; TRBD1 matches 8 bases. Germline trimming cut 6 bases from V and 5 bases from J; bases unmatched to any gene: 12. The CDR3 is 15 amino acids. Germline CDR1 LNHDA, CDR2 SQIVND (reference sequence).

The V and J genes are TRBV28 and TRBJ1-6; a possible D gene is TRBD1 (6 bases). The germline CDR1 and CDR2 sequences are MDHEN and SYDVKM. The CDR3 contains 17 residues. V lost 2 bases to trimming and J lost 10 bases, with 21 bases between them. CDR3 amino acids: CASSLIQGLRLESPLHF. CDR3 DNA sequence: TGTGCCAGCAGTTTAATACAGGGATTGCGATTAGAATCACCCCTCCACTTT. Combining the CDR3 with reference TRBV28 and TRBJ1-6 gives the whole variable domain DVKVTQSSRYLVKRTGEKVFLECVQDMDHENMFWYRQDPGLGLRLIYFSYDVKMKEKGDIPEGYSVSREKKERFSLILESASTNQTSMYLCASSLIQGLRLESPLHFGNGTRLTVT.

Written as DNA, the CDR3 is TGTGCCAGCAGCCCTAGCGGGGGGGCAGATACGCAGTATTTT. Encoded protein: CASSPSGGADTQYF. The rearrangement uses TRBV7-3 and TRBJ2-3, with 12 bases aligning to TRBD2. This CDR3 spans 14 amino acids. V lost 5 bases to trimming and J lost 4 bases; unmatched junction nucleotides: 1. Germline V lookup: CDR1 SGHTA, CDR2 FQGTGA. The variable domain in full, with the rest retrieved from reference TRBV7-3 and TRBJ2-3, is GAGVSQTPSNKVTEKGKYVELRCDPISGHTALYWYRQSLGQGPEFLIYFQGTGAADDSGLPNDRFFAVRPEGSVSTLKIQRTERGDSAVYLCASSPSGGADTQYFGPGTRLTVL.

CDR3 region: CASSLGRGLQTQYF. DNA for the CDR3: TGTGCCAGCAGCTTAGGTCGGGGTTTGCAGACCCAGTACTTC. The chain uses TRBV13 and TRBJ2-5; a possible D gene is TRBD2 (5 bases). The germline V and J ends were trimmed by 0 bases and 6 bases, with 11 bases remaining between them. CDR3 length: 14 amino acids. The germline V gene encodes CDR1 PRHDT and CDR2 FYEKMQ (reference sequence).

This sequence joins TRBV6-2 or TRBV6-3 and TRBJ1-6; TRBD1 agrees at 8 bases. V was pared by 6 bases and J by 8 bases, with 6 bases of the junction left unmatched. Germline assignment: CDR1 MNHEY and CDR2 SVGEGT. This CDR3 has 14 residues. DNA of the CDR3: TGTGCCAGCAGCCGACAGGGGTCTGATTCACCCCTCCACTTT. This codes for CASSRQGSDSPLHF.

The chain is built from TRBV11-1 and TRBJ2-1; a possible D gene is TRBD1 (5 bases). The V gene lost 3 bases and the J gene lost 0 bases, with 6 bases spanning the gap. CDR1 and CDR2 from the germline V gene are SGHAT and FQDESV (reference sequence). This CDR3 is 14 amino acids long. The CDR3 is CASSFDSSYNEQFF. Here the CDR3 DNA reads TGTGCCAGCAGCTTCGACAGCTCCTACAATGAGCAGTTCTTC. The full variable domain, with the rest looked up from reference TRBV11-1 and TRBJ2-1, is EAEVAQSPRYKITEKSQAVAFWCDPISGHATLYWYRQILGQGPELLVQFQDESVVDDSQLPKDRFSAERLKGVDSTLKIQPAELGDSAMYLCASSFDSSYNEQFFGPGTRLTVL.

The chain combines TRBV9 with TRBJ2-3; maybe TRBD2 (6 bases). CDR3 size: 14 residues. CDR1 is SGDLS and CDR2 is YYNGEE in the germline V gene. Trimming removed 1 base from V and 4 bases from J, with 10 bases in between. The CDR3 loop is CASSVLGGADTQYF. The CDR3 DNA reads TGTGCCAGCAGCGTACTCGGGGGTGCAGATACGCAGTATTTT. The full variable domain, with the rest looked up from reference TRBV9 and TRBJ2-3, is DSGVTQTPKHLITATGQRVTLRCSPRSGDLSVYWYQQSLDQGLQFLIQYYNGEERAKGNILERFSAQQFPDLHSELNLSSLELGDSALYFCASSVLGGADTQYFGPGTRLTVL.

The chain is built from TRBV25-1 and TRBJ2-2, with 11 bases matching TRBD1. The germline V gene has CDR1 MGHDK and CDR2 SYGVNS. V shed 3 bases and J 3 bases; nucleotides not matched to a gene: 3. The CDR3 length is 16 residues. The CDR3 loop is CASSDPGQGDTGELFF. CDR3 DNA: TGTGCCAGCAGTGACCCGGGACAGGGGGACACCGGGGAGCTGTTTTTT.

This clone has a single count. The chain is built from TRBV14 and TRBJ2-7, with D perhaps TRBD1 (5 bases). V was shortened by 1 base and J by 2 bases, with 12 bases between the two germline ends. The CDR3 consists of 15 residues. Germline V gene lookup returns CDR1 SGHDN and CDR2 FVKESK. The CDR3 region has the DNA TGTGCCAGCAGCCAAGTTTCAGGGCAGACCTACGAGCAGTACTTC. Translating it yields CASSQVSGQTYEQYF.

This chain connects TRBV4-3 to TRBJ2-7, with unresolved D. The CDR3 is 14 residues long. Deletions cut 1 base from V and 0 bases from J, with 7 bases between. Germline loops: CDR1 LGHNA, CDR2 YSLEER. CDR3: CASSQVHNSYEQYF. In DNA, the CDR3 is TGCGCCAGCAGCCAAGTCCACAACTCCTACGAGCAGTACTTC.

This clone was detected once. The rearrangement links TRBV6-2 or TRBV6-3 to TRBJ2-1; 13 nucleotides agree with TRBD2. Germline values: CDR1 MNHEY, CDR2 SVGEGT. Trimming took 4 bases from V and 8 from J; bases not matched to a gene: 8. This CDR3 has 16 residues. Here the CDR3 DNA reads TGTGCCAGCAGTTCCCAGGGACTAGCGGGGCCCCATGAGCAGTTCTTC. It codes for CASSSQGLAGPHEQFF.

This clone turned up a few times. The J gene is TRBJ2-1, the V gene TRBV7-2; 10 positions match TRBD1. The CDR3 extends over 14 amino acids. V lost 8 bases, J lost 3 bases, and 4 bases stayed unmatched. Germline lookup yields CDR1 SGHTA and CDR2 FQGNSA. The CDR3 spells CASPGTGDYNEQFF. The CDR3 region has the DNA TGTGCCAGCCCCGGGACAGGGGACTACAATGAGCAGTTCTTC.

The CDR3 is CASSATGGQGYGYTF. The CDR3 DNA is TGTGCCAGCAGTGCGACAGGGGGTCAGGGTTATGGCTACACCTTC. The chain recombines TRBV28 with TRBJ1-2; 9 positions agree with TRBD1. Per germline, CDR1 MDHEN and CDR2 SYDVKM. This CDR3 spans 15 amino acids. With 5 bases clipped from V and 5 bases from J, the junction kept 9 bases outside the gene matches.

As regards this clone: Different DNA sequences within this sample yield the same CDR3. The genes are TRBV6-5 and TRBJ2-1; 10 bases line up with TRBD1. This CDR3 contains 14 residues. J gave up 0 bases and V 8 bases, and 1 base lay outside the gene matches. Germline V gene sequence: CDR1 MNHEY, CDR2 SVGAGI. The CDR3 DNA reads as TGTGCCAGCCGGACAGGGGGCTCCTACAATGAGCAGTTCTTC. Amino acid sequence: CASRTGGSYNEQFF.

This clone has only one observation. The V call is TRBV29-1, the J call TRBJ2-3; possibly TRBD1 for D (5 bases). The V end lost 6 bases, the J end lost 6 bases, and 13 bases lay between the germline ends. Germline V CDR1 and CDR2: SQVTM, ANQGSEA. The CDR3 runs to 12 residues. CDR3 sequence reads: CSVADSWDTQYF. The CDR3 nucleotides read TGCAGCGTAGCCGACAGTTGGGATACGCAGTATTTT.

The chain couples TRBV7-2 to TRBJ2-5; D is uncertain. Germline CDR1 is SGHTA and CDR2 is FQGNSA. The length of the CDR3 is 14 residues. V dropped 5 bases and J dropped 0 bases, with 10 bases sitting between them. The CDR3 loop is CASSHPRYQETQYF. The CDR3 nucleotides are TGTGCCAGCAGCCACCCGAGGTACCAAGAGACCCAGTACTTC. The entire variable domain, with the rest obtained from reference TRBV7-2 and TRBJ2-5, is as follows: GAGVSQSPSNKVTEKGKDVELRCDPISGHTALYWYRQSLGQGLEFLIYFQGNSAPDKSGLPSDRFSAERTGGSVSTLTIQRTQQEDSAVYLCASSHPRYQETQYFGPGTRLLVL.

This clone was recorded once. The genes are TRBV19 and TRBJ1-1; D is unresolved. The CDR3 has 14 amino acids. With 7 bases removed from V and 5 bases from J, the gap between germline ends came to 17 bases. Germline V gene lookup returns CDR1 LNHDA and CDR2 SQIVND (reference sequence). The CDR3 DNA follows: TGTGCCAGTAAGGTGGGTGGTTCTAGGACTGAAGCTTTCTTT. Translating it yields CASKVGGSRTEAFF.

The rearrangement links TRBV29-1 to TRBJ2-7; 7 bases agree with TRBD1. Germline lookup yields CDR1 SQVTM and CDR2 ANQGSEA. This CDR3 has 14 amino acids. V was clipped by 1 base and J by 5 bases; unmatched bases: 8. The CDR3 loop reads CSVEVPGQIHEQYF. In nucleotides, the CDR3 is TGCAGCGTTGAAGTGCCGGGACAGATACACGAGCAGTACTTC.

The V call is TRBV19, the J call TRBJ2-7; 7 bases agree with TRBD1. The CDR3 is made up of 14 amino acids. V was pared by 6 bases and J by 1 base, with 6 bases of the junction left unmatched. Germline CDR1 is LNHDA and CDR2 is SQIVND (reference sequence). CDR3: CASRPKGQSYEQYF. For the CDR3, the DNA is TGTGCCAGTAGACCCAAGGGACAGTCCTACGAGCAGTACTTC.

The J gene is TRBJ1-3, the V gene TRBV5-5, with D perhaps matching TRBD1 (5 bases). With 2 bases removed from V and 0 bases from J, the gap between germline ends came to 9 bases. The CDR3 runs 15 residues. Germline loops: CDR1 SGHKS, CDR2 YYEKEE (reference sequence). This chain's CDR3 is CASSFRDYSGNTIYF. CDR3 nucleotides: TGTGCCAGCAGCTTCAGGGATTACTCTGGAAACACCATATATTTT. The complete variable domain, with remaining parts taken from reference TRBV5-5 and TRBJ1-3, reads DAGVTQSPTHLIKTRGQQVTLRCSPISGHKSVSWYQQVLGQGPQFIFQYYEKEERGRGNFPDRFSARQFPNYSSELNVNALLLGDSALYLCASSFRDYSGNTIYFGEGSWLTVV.

The V and J genes are TRBV7-2 and TRBJ1-6, with D hard to call. Trimming stripped 5 bases from V and 4 bases from J, with 3 bases between. Germline CDR1 and CDR2: SGHTA and FQGNSA. There are 12 residues in the CDR3. In nucleotides, the CDR3 is TGTGCCAGCAGCGCGTATAATTCACCCCTCCACTTT. It translates to CASSAYNSPLHF.

The rearrangement joins TRBV5-6 to TRBJ1-5, with 8 bases that match TRBD1. This CDR3 spans 16 amino acids. Looked up from germline, CDR1 is SGHDT and CDR2 is YYEEEE. With 0 bases clipped from V and 2 bases from J, the junction kept 4 bases outside the gene matches. In DNA, the CDR3 is TGTGCCAGCAGCTTGGCCGGGACAGGAGGCAATCAGCCCCAGCATTTT. This translates into CASSLAGTGGNQPQHF.

The genes are TRBV7-3 and TRBJ2-1, with D possibly being TRBD2 (6 bases). Germline CDR1 and CDR2: SGHTA and FQGTGA. The CDR3 runs to 14 residues. The V end was cut by 2 bases, the J end by 6 bases, with 11 bases between. The CDR3 is CASSLGLASNEQFF. CDR3 bases: TGTGCCAGCAGCTTAGGCCTAGCGAGCAATGAGCAGTTCTTC.

This clone has more than one count but fewer than ten. J is TRBJ2-7 and V is TRBV7-8, with TRBD1 matching over 8 bases. The germline gives CDR1 SGHVS, CDR2 FQNEAQ. V lost 5 bases, J lost 3 bases, and 12 bases stayed unmatched. The CDR3 runs to 16 residues. The CDR3 coding sequence is TGTGCCAGCAGCCACCCCCCCCCAGGGGGCATCTACGAGCAGTACTTC. It yields the protein CASSHPPPGGIYEQYF.

The chain is built from TRBV27 and TRBJ2-7, with a tentative D call TRBD1 (6 bases). The germline V and J ends were trimmed by 4 bases and 3 bases, with 13 bases remaining between them. CDR1 is MNHEY and CDR2 is SMNVEV in the germline V gene (reference sequence). The CDR3 length is 14 residues. The CDR3 is CASSSRGQSYEQYF. In nucleotides, the CDR3 is TGTGCCAGCAGTTCGCGTGGACAGAGCTACGAGCAGTACTTC.

V and J are TRBV7-2 and TRBJ2-3; D gene uncertain. From germline, CDR1 is SGHTA and CDR2 FQGNSA. V dropped 1 base and J dropped 0 bases, with 8 bases sitting between them. The CDR3 has 15 amino acids. The CDR3 sequence is CASSLELRSTDTQYF. CDR3 in DNA: TGTGCCAGCAGCTTAGAACTTCGTAGCACAGATACGCAGTATTTT.

This rearrangement joins TRBV7-2 to TRBJ1-2; 9 bases fit TRBD1. The CDR3 runs to 15 residues. Germline V gene data show CDR1 as SGHTA and CDR2 as FQGNSA. V shed 0 bases, J shed 2 bases, and the junction held 1 base outside the gene matches. The CDR3 is CASSLAGTGNYGYTF. The CDR3 DNA reads TGTGCCAGCAGCTTAGCCGGGACAGGGAACTATGGCTACACCTTC.

J is TRBJ2-6 and V is TRBV7-9; 11 positions match TRBD1. The J segment lost 11 bases and the V segment lost 1 base, leaving 7 bases of the junction unmatched. CDR1 is SEHNR, CDR2 FQNEAQ, per germline (reference sequence). This CDR3 region has 16 residues. CDR3 region: CASSLGTGGYFDVLTF. The CDR3 DNA reads as TGTGCCAGCAGCTTAGGGACAGGGGGCTATTTTGACGTCCTGACTTTC.